Detailed here is one T cell receptor (beta chain). This clonotype appeared a few times. The antigen it recognizes is unknown. Base quality data are lacking; no much larger clone is found one base away. The instrument was an Illumina NovaSeq 6000. Using 5'RACE with constant-segment primers, TCRalpha and TCRbeta cDNA libraries were constructed, with sample barcodes and unique molecular identifiers added in the process. RNA was extracted from every sample with Trizol reagent. Libraries were amplified in two PCR steps, with a second sample barcode and Illumina TruSeq adapters added in the second step. The libraries were sequenced on an Illumina NovaSeq using 2 x 150 bp paired-end reads. As for how the authors treated the data: Demultiplexing of reads and collapsing into UMI-guided consensus sequences were performed with migec v1.2.7. Using mixcr v2.1.11, the UMI consensuses were aligned to TRA and TRB V and J templates and assembled into clonotypes. Expanded or contracted clonotypes were those called significant by both edgeR and NoisET, with noise models trained on biological replicates. For edgeR calls, a false discovery rate-adjusted p below 0.01 and a log2 fold-change threshold of 1 were applied. PCA with hierarchical clustering of max-normalized trajectories of the 1000 most abundant clonotypes was used as exploratory dynamics analysis. Separately sequenced CD4+ and CD8+ repertoires were used to assign the CD4 or CD8 phenotype of responding clones. TCRdb handled the public reads itself, with Q25 trimming in fastp and clone calling in MiXCR, and kept productive beta chains. For every CDR3 protein sequence, its rows merge into one entry that carries the most common genes and DNA. Here the V and J calls rest on TCRdb's processing, not on the authors' analysis. Here the sample has a few hundred thousand distinct CDR3 sequences; approximately 15% occur a single time. Roughly 22% of the sample is taken by the ten largest.

The data belong to a study of T-cell memory formation after mild COVID-19 (dated by TCRdb to about 2021). About the investigation overall: TCR sequence clusters from the two donors were largely donor specific. T-cell clones expanding and contracting after mild COVID-19 in two donors were tracked by longitudinal TCRalpha and TCRbeta repertoire sequencing. The cohort was made up of two young adult volunteers, one female and one male, who were previously healthy. Findings and caveats that apply to the study as a whole: Contracting CD4+ clones were found mainly in CM and EM memory subsets, while CD8+ clones were enriched in EMRA. From day 15 to 85, contracting clones showed balanced CD4/CD8 phenotypes, whereas a second wave of clones that expanded from day 15 to 37 leaned towards CD4+. The study included only two mild cases, and larger cohorts that include severe cases with pre-infection samples were judged to be necessary. The second-wave clones that peaked on day 37 were not confirmed to be SARS-CoV-2 specific. The detection of some responding clones in pre-infection memory suggests that pre-existing cross-reactive memory T cells joined the SARS-CoV-2 response.

The CDR3 starts with the cysteine, ends with the phenylalanine, and has 10 residues. Kept here is only the CDR3 DNA, which spans 30 bases and is read in frame from base 1. V drops 1 base and J drops 7 bases, leaving 3 bases in between. According to the germline V gene, CDR1 reads SGHRS and CDR2 reads YFSETQ. Ficoll-Paque density gradient centrifugation was the method used to isolate PBMCs. The receptor comes from a man aged 18 to 35 who had mild COVID-19 (a few samples of this study predate the infection). The sample titles of this study are shuffled in the database, so cell type and time point are left out; the donor was told from shared clones. The specimen was PBMCs or a T cell subset sorted from them (not recorded which). The rearranged chain carries TRBV5-1 and TRBJ2-7; the D gene is unclear. The DNA is TGCGCCAGCAGCTTGTGGGAGCAGTACTTC. This translates into CASSLWEQYF.